Listed here is a single T cell receptor (beta chain). No antigen is known for it. The data were obtained in a study of T cell responses to AZD1222 COVID-19 vaccine. The CDR3 spans 12 residues. Trimming left V 5 bases short and J 10 bases short, with 12 bases between. The germline V gene has CDR1 KGHSH and CDR2 LQKENI. Repertoires were generated with immunoSEQ multiplex PCR, while TCRdb's copy carries only in-frame clones and drops some. The sample lists some 180,000 clones, around 90% occurring once. Study observations and caveats: Repertoire sampling happened only post peak T cell response.

This sample comprised peripheral blood, obtained 28 days after the second AZD1222 dose. The chain recombines TRBV18 with TRBJ2-1, with D uncertain. The clonotype originates from an adult who received the AZD1222 COVID-19 vaccine. CDR3 coding DNA: TGTGCCAGCTCATCAGACACGGACGAGCAGTTCTTC. Amino acids: CASSSDTDEQFF.